This T cell receptor (beta chain) was documented in a study of cytomegalovirus exposure and HLA in healthy donors (dated 2017 in TCRdb). General notes on the study: An earlier analysis of roughly 630 of the donors reported more than 250 Gb of sequence data and 117 million unique TCR beta sequences from 150 million to 200 million T cells. Roughly 300 gigabases of sequencing data and roughly 81 million unique TCR sequences made up an early release that covered approximately 650 HLA-typed donors. Of the roughly 400 genotyped donors, about 80% fell in the genetic ancestry cluster associated with self-reported Caucasian donors. The aim of the study was to test whether cataloging public T cell receptors could identify signatures of past pathogen exposure. The study used immunosequencing to profile the T cell repertoires of 600 to 850 subjects and linked those repertoires to cytomegalovirus serostatus. In addition to the first cohort of about 650 subjects, a separate validation cohort of 130 or so different subjects was used. The study combined high-throughput TCR immunosequencing, statistical association of individual TCRs with disease status, and machine learning to predict cytomegalovirus infection status. A later analysis re-analyzed previously published TCR beta repertoires from approximately 670 donors and added high-resolution HLA genotyping to study TCR occurrence patterns. Rather than drawing on any new phenotypic data, the later analysis identified candidate immune exposures from TCR beta sequences and the way those sequences occurred across donors. To decide whether each TCR beta V gene segment behaved as functional or pseudogenic, an earlier analysis of approximately 620 of the donors relied on high-throughput TCR beta sequencing. Donor age, sex, ethnicity and CMV serostatus were compiled together with the repertoire data. A later genetic analysis used genome-wide SNP genotypes for about 65% of the roughly 700 donors, treating that subset as a discovery cohort. All discovery cohort repertoires had been generated on a single sequencing platform. HLA typing included class I and class II loci at four-digit resolution. The number of typed donors differed by locus: 629-630 for A, B, C, DRB1 and DQB1; 522 for DQA1; 606 for DPA1; and 400 to 480 for DPB1. Because of strong linkage in the cohort, roughly five DR-DQ haplotypes were treated as single units for association and clustering. Across some 400 genotyped donors of the cohort, an average of approximately 240,000 unique TCR beta nucleotide sequences per donor were sequenced, and roughly a sixth of those sequences were non-productive. The paper as a whole reports these results and caveats: A later analysis found that HLA-associated TCR beta chains were more clonally expanded and had lower generation probabilities than equally common non-associated chains. In vitro tests confirmed that three of the cytomegalovirus-associated TCR beta chains recognize cytomegalovirus antigens. Because HLA typing was unavailable for some donors at each locus, only the typed subset was used in association tests. The authors suggested that the approach could potentially be extended to other disease states and immunological phenotypes. Sequencing depth was assumed to be roughly uniform across donors in the presence/absence analyses, though that assumption may not hold. Across donors, most TCR sequences were observed very rarely, whereas some public TCRs were present in many individuals. Some IMGT-functional V segments, including TRBV6-2 and TRBV6-3, could not be told apart with the 87-base-pair reads, so those segments were excluded. According to a later analysis, TCR association rates differed among HLA loci, with DRB1 alleles showing the most associated TCRs and HLA-C alleles showing the fewest. The sequencing pipeline was judged likely to have produced a cluster of highly shared sequence variants as a technical artifact. When HLA alleles, especially DR and DQ, strongly co-occurred, TCR associations were difficult to assign to individual alleles. In both the original and validation cohorts, the classifier was reported to diagnose cytomegalovirus status with high specificity and sensitivity. Several of the top co-occurrence clusters appeared to be linked to parvovirus B19, influenza, CMV and Epstein-Barr virus, according to a later analysis. In an earlier analysis of 587 of the donors, most TCR beta V segments were observed in productive rearrangements about 87% or about 30% of the time, broadly matching IMGT annotations. In a later analysis, most CMV-associated TCR beta chains were found to appear HLA-restricted, with HLA associations seemingly driven largely by CMV exposure. Correlated functional status among segregating V segments might be attributable to linkage disequilibrium, but an unknown experimental factor could not be ruled out. The study listed 170 or so TCR beta chains as associated with cytomegalovirus. According to a later genetic analysis, donors in an Asian-associated ancestry cluster had fewer N-insertions in productive TCRs than the approximately 670-donor mean. An association between a missense DCLRE1C variant and V-gene and J-gene trimming of TCR beta chains was found in a later genetic analysis and replicated in an independent cohort. This cohort had only TCR beta chains sequenced, and the lack of alpha or paired-chain data limited which features could be detected. CMV serostatus was the only immune exposure information available for the cohort. In a later analysis, over 15,000 TCR beta sequences were associated with specific HLA alleles at a false discovery rate of 0.05. A further reported finding was that TCR beta sequences accurately predicted the HLA-A and HLA-B alleles for most subjects in the first cohort. Because counts were too low, roughly 18 rarely observed V segments, including chromosome 9 orphons, were left out of the earlier analysis of 587 of the donors.

Details on this clone: Its antigen is not yet known. Per-nucleotide qualities are absent, and no much larger clonotype sits a single base away.

Receptor libraries were prepared by the immunoSEQ multiplex PCR assay. For the multiplex PCR, a mixture combining 60 forward primers for TCR Vbeta segments and 13 reverse primers for TCR Jbeta segments was used. A multiplex PCR assay on genomic DNA amplified the CDR3 region of rearranged TCR beta genes. On the Illumina HiSeq System, the amplified TCR beta libraries were sequenced as 87-base-pair reads. For the original study's pipeline: A later analysis tallied roughly 76 million unique TCR beta chains across the 666 repertoires, and around 9.9 million of those chains were shared by two or more donors. A nearest-neighbor algorithm error-corrected the raw reads and collapsed the reads into unique sequences, merging closely related sequences to remove PCR and sequencing errors. Alignment of CDR3 sequences to IMGT reference sequences was used to assign V, D and J gene segments. For a sequence to be retained, a match of at least six nucleotides to both a V gene segment and a J gene segment was required. A rearrangement counted as productive if the CDR3 had no stop codons and remained in frame with V and J, and every other rearrangement counted as non-productive. Following IMGT convention, CDR3 was defined as the stretch from the second conserved V-encoded cysteine up to the conserved J-encoded phenylalanine. The earlier analysis of 587 of the donors excluded sequences that lacked an unambiguous match to a single V gene segment. An earlier analysis of just under 600 of the donors called V segments functional above 56.7% productive rearrangements and segregating when the between-donor standard deviation exceeded 5%. A statistical classification framework was built for diagnosing cytomegalovirus status from the catalog of TCR beta chain sequences. V and J gene assignment, in a later analysis, came from comparing TCR nucleotide sequences with IMGT/GENE-DB human TR gene sequences. In a later analysis, CDR3 sequences and most-parsimonious VDJ recombination scenarios were assigned using the TCRdist pipeline. In a later analysis, each TCR beta chain was defined by its CDR3 amino acid sequence together with its V-gene family, and reads without a unique V-gene family were excluded. A later analysis removed roughly 590 highly shared, low-generation-probability nucleotide sequences to deal with suspected cross-contamination and a sequencing artifact. In a later analysis, a clonal expansion index was calculated for each public chain from normalized within-repertoire ranks of inferred template counts. Generation probabilities in a later analysis came from a VDJ recombination model fitted to out-of-frame rearrangements, and those results were checked against IGoR. A later analysis scored TCR-TCR, TCR-HLA and TCR-CMV co-occurrence with hypergeometric tests, applying a repertoire-size bias correction to TCR pairs. In a later analysis, false discovery rates were estimated by permuting HLA or CMV assignments 20 times. In a later analysis, co-occurring TCRs were grouped with DBSCAN, and TCRdist sequence similarity was added when clustering was performed within HLA-allele-positive subsets. For co-occurrence clustering, repertoires with fewer than 30,000 or more than 120,000 public chains were excluded, along with a handful of repertoires with anomalous nucleotide sharing. Not all clones reach the TCRdb copy of this immuneACCESS table, which keeps in-frame sequences only. Checked studies attribute under half of the gap to unresolved V genes and leave the rest unexplained. Clonal size and the V and J genes are those of that table, whereas D and trimming came from the DNA. The sample table shows tens of thousands of clones, and about 74% are seen once. The leading ten clones occupy about 15% of the sample.

Including the terminal cysteine and phenylalanine, the CDR3 comprises 13 residues. Only the CDR3 region is kept as DNA, spanning 39 bases read in frame from base 1. The cohort consisted of approximately 670 healthy bone marrow donors. At the time of sampling, all cohort members were nominally healthy, though unrecorded immune exposures were likely present. The donor was CMV seropositive and was included in the group of approximately 310 seropositive cohort members. Each donor provided a peripheral blood sample, and peripheral blood mononuclear cells were used for TCR beta sequencing. Genomic DNA extraction from the blood cell samples was performed with the Qiagen DNeasy Blood Extraction Kit.

The source of this sequence is a woman between 50 and 59 years old in good health and CMV-seropositive. The rearrangement joined TRBV21-1 to TRBJ2-1; TRBD2, the table's D call, was not compared with the DNA. TRBV21-1 is described as a pseudogene. The sample comprised PBMCs. The sequence in DNA is TGTGCCAGCGGGTGTAGCGGGTACAATGAGCAGTTCTTC. Translated, it reads CASGCSGYNEQFF.